This T cell receptor beta chain was captured in a study of blood T cell repertoires in COVID-19. About the research overall: T cells, B-cell-depleted T cells, or PBMCs supplied cDNA or gDNA.

Libraries were prepared by immunoSEQ multiplex PCR; TCRdb keeps only in-frame clonotypes and omits some of them. The profile covers roughly 210,000 clones, with about nine tenths appearing a single time and roughly 7.1% taken by the ten largest. V was shortened by 5 bases and J by 2 bases, with 16 bases between the two germline ends. Germline CDR1 MNHEY, CDR2 SMNVEV (reference sequence). The CDR3 totals 17 residues. The study recruited people aged about 18 to 95 years across about two dozen US areas. The rearrangement uses TRBV27 and TRBJ2-6, with a weak D call TRBD1 (6 bases). This receptor was identified in a young man in a cohort exposed to, infected with or recovered from COVID-19 (not recorded which). The sample consisted of PBMCs or T cells enriched from blood (not recorded which). Here the CDR3 reads CASSTPDRSAGANVLTF. CDR3 nucleotides: TGTGCCAGCAGTACCCCGGACAGATCTGCTGGGGCCAACGTCCTGACTTTC.